A single sample is the source of the 10 T cell receptor beta chains below, sequenced in a study of T-cell memory formation after mild COVID-19. TCRdb itself ran the 5' RACE reads through MiXCR, one entry per CDR3 protein. The sample yields about 350,000 distinct CDR3 sequences, about 20% seen once. Sequenced material: PBMCs or a T cell subset sorted from them (not recorded which). The source of these receptors is a man younger than 35 who had mild COVID-19 (a few samples of this study predate the infection). Cell type and time point are not known.

The rearrangement joins TRBV7-9 to TRBJ2-7; no firm D call. The V end lost 2 bases, the J end lost 7 bases, and 12 bases lay between the germline ends. The CDR3 consists of 13 residues. The germline CDR1 and CDR2 sequences are SEHNR and FQNEAQ (reference sequence). Written as DNA, the CDR3 is TGTGCCAGCAGCTTAAGCCGGTCTGGGGAGCAGTACGTC. This sequence encodes CASSLSRSGEQYV.

The chain recombines TRBV7-9 with TRBJ1-2; TRBD1 might be the D (6 bases). CDR3 length: 15 amino acids. Germline CDR1 reads SEHNR; CDR2 reads FQNEAQ (reference sequence). The V gene lost 6 bases and the J gene lost 7 bases, with 21 bases spanning the gap. CDR3 nucleotide sequence: TGTGCCAGCAGAGAAGACCGGACAGTCATTTTTGGCTACACCTTC. The encoded protein is CASREDRTVIFGYTF.

This chain connects TRBV7-6 to TRBJ2-3, with 8 bases identical to TRBD1. Trimming removed 5 bases from V and 4 bases from J; junction bases left unmatched: 5. Per germline, CDR1 SGHVS and CDR2 FNYEAQ. CDR3 size: 14 residues. This chain's CDR3 is CASSGQGKADTQYF. The CDR3 bases are TGTGCCAGCAGCGGACAGGGAAAGGCAGATACGCAGTATTTT.

V usage is TRBV15 and J usage is TRBJ2-7; TRBD1 is a possible D gene (5 bases). The germline V gene encodes CDR1 LNHNV and CDR2 YYDKDF (reference sequence). This CDR3 region has 13 residues. With 0 bases removed from V and 7 bases from J, the gap between germline ends came to 10 bases. The CDR3 bases are TGTGCCACCAGCAGAGACAGGGTGTGGGAGCAGTACGTC. It specifies CATSRDRVWEQYV.

The genes are TRBV9 and TRBJ2-3; 10 nucleotides line up with TRBD2. The CDR3 sequence is 17 residues long. The germline gives CDR1 SGDLS, CDR2 YYNGEE. J gave up 3 bases and V 4 bases, and 11 bases lay outside the gene matches. The CDR3 here is CASSQEGSGGATDTQYF. The CDR3 coding sequence is TGTGCCAGCAGCCAAGAAGGGAGCGGGGGGGCTACAGATACGCAGTATTTT.

V is TRBV9 and J is TRBJ2-1, with D possibly matching TRBD1 (7 bases). Germline CDR1 and CDR2: SGDLS and YYNGEE. This CDR3 contains 16 residues. Trimming left V 0 bases short and J 9 bases short, with 19 bases between. The CDR3 nucleotides are TGTGCCAGCAGCGTAGAGGGCAGGGGGGCGCCCGCTGAGCAGTTCTTC. Protein product: CASSVEGRGAPAEQFF.

The chain couples TRBV5-1 to TRBJ1-2; TRBD1 matches 7 bases. Germline V gives CDR1 SGHRS, CDR2 YFSETQ. CDR3 size: 14 residues. Losses at the gene ends were 4 bases for V and 4 bases for J; bases not matched to a gene: 7. The chain's CDR3 is CASSKETGIYGYTF. CDR3 in DNA: TGCGCCAGCAGCAAGGAGACAGGGATCTATGGCTACACCTTC.

This clonotype has more than one count but fewer than ten. This chain links TRBV5-1 with TRBJ1-1; D may be TRBD1 (6 bases). The V end was cut by 4 bases, the J end by 0 bases, with 13 bases between. Germline lookup yields CDR1 SGHRS and CDR2 YFSETQ. This CDR3 contains 15 residues. The CDR3 DNA reads as TGCGCCAGCAGCGGAGGACAGAGCATGAACACTGAAGCTTTCTTT. This translates into CASSGGQSMNTEAFF.

The genes are TRBV21-1 and TRBJ2-1. TRBV21-1 counts as a pseudogene. The CDR3 has 16 amino acids. The CDR3 DNA reads as TGTGCCAGCAGCAAAGCGATCCCGAGATCCTACAATGAGCAGTTCTTC. Its translation: CASSKAIPRSYNEQFF.

This clonotype was picked up a small number of times. This rearrangement joins TRBV20-1 to TRBJ1-1, with D perhaps TRBD1 (5 bases). The CDR3 loop spans 14 amino acids. Trimming removed 0 bases at V and 4 bases at J, with 12 bases between. CDR1 is DFQATT and CDR2 is SNEGSKA in the germline V gene (reference sequence). This chain's CDR3 is CSARDFGGSTEAFF. CDR3 nucleotides: TGCAGTGCTAGAGATTTTGGGGGAAGCACTGAAGCTTTCTTT.